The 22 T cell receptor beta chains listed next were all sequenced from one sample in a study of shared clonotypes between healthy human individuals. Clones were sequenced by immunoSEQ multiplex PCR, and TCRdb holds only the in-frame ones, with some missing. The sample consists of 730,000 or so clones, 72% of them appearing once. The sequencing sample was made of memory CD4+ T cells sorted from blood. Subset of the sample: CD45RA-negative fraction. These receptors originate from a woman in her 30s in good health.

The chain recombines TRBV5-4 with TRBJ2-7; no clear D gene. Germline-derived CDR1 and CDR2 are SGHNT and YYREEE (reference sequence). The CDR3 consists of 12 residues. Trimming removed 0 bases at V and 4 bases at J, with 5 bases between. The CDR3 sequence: CASSLDEYEQYF. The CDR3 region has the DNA TGTGCCAGCAGCTTGGACGAGTACGAGCAGTACTTC.

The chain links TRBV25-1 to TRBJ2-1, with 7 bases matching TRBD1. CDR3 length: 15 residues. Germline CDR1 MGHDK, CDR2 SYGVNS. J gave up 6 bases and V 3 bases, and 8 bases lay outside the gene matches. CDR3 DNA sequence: TGTGCCAGCAGTGAGGTTGGGACAGACGTCAATGAGCAGTTCTTC. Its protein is CASSEVGTDVNEQFF.

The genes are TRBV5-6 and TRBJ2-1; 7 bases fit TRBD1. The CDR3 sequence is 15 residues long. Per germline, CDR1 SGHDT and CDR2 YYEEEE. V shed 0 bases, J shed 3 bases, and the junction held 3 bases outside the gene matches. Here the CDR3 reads CASSLGDSIYNEQFF. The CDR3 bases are TGTGCCAGCAGCTTGGGGGACAGTATCTACAATGAGCAGTTCTTC.

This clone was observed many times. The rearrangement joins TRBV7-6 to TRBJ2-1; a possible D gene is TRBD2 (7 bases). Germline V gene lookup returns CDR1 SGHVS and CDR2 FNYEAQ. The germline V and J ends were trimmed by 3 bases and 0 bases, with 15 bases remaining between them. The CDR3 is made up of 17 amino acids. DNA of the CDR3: TGTGCCAGCAGCTTGGGGGGGGCGGGAGCCTCCTACAATGAGCAGTTCTTC. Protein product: CASSLGGAGASYNEQFF.

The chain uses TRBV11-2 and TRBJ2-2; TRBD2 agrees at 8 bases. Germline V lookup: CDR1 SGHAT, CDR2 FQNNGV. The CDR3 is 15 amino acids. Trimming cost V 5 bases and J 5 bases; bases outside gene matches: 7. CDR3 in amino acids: CASSGLAVKTGELFF. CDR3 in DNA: TGTGCCAGCAGCGGACTAGCTGTTAAAACCGGGGAGCTGTTTTTT.

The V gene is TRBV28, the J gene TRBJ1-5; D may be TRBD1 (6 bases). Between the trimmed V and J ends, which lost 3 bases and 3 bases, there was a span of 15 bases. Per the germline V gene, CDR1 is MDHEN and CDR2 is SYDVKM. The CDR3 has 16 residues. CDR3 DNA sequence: TGTGCCAGCAGTTTCCAAAACAGGGTCCCCAATCAGCCCCAGCATTTT. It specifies CASSFQNRVPNQPQHF. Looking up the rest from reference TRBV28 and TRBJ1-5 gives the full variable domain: DVKVTQSSRYLVKRTGEKVFLECVQDMDHENMFWYRQDPGLGLRLIYFSYDVKMKEKGDIPEGYSVSREKKERFSLILESASTNQTSMYLCASSFQNRVPNQPQHFGDGTRLSIL.

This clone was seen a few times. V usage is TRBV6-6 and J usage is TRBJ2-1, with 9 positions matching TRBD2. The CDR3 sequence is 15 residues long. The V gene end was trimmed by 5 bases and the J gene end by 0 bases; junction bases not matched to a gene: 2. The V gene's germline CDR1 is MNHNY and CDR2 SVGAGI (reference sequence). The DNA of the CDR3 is TGTGCCAGCAGTCGTAGCGGGAGCTCCTACAATGAGCAGTTCTTC. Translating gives CASSRSGSSYNEQFF.

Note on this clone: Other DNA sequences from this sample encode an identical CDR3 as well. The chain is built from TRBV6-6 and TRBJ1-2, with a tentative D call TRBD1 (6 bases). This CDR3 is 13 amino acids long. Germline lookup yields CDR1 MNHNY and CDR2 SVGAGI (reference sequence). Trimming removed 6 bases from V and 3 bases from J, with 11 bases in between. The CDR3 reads CASSSTGDYGYTF. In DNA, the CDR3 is TGTGCCAGCAGCTCGACAGGAGACTATGGCTACACCTTC.

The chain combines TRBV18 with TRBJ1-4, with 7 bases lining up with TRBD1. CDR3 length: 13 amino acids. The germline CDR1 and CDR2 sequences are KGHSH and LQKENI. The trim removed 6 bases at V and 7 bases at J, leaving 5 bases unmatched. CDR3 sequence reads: CASSHDRAEKLFF. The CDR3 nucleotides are TGTGCCAGCTCCCACGACAGGGCTGAAAAACTGTTTTTT.

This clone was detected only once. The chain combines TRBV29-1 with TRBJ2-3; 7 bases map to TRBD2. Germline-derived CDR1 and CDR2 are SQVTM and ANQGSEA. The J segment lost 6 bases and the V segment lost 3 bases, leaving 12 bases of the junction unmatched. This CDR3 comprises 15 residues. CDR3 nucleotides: TGCAGCGTTGAGTTCTTTGGCGGGAGTCCTGATACGCAGTATTTT. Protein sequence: CSVEFFGGSPDTQYF.

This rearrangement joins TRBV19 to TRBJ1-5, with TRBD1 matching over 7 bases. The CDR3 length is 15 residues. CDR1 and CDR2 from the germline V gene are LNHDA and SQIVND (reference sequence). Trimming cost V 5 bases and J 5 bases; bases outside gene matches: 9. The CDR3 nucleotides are TGTGCCAGTAGTCTTAAGCGGGACAGATATCAGCCCCAGCATTTT. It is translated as CASSLKRDRYQPQHF.

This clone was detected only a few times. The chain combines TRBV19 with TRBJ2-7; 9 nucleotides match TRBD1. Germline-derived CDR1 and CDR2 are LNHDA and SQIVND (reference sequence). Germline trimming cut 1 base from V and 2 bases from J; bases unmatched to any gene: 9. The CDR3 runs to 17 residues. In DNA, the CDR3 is TGTGCCAGTAGTATAGGCTGGACCGGGACAGGGACCTACGAGCAGTACTTC. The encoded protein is CASSIGWTGTGTYEQYF.

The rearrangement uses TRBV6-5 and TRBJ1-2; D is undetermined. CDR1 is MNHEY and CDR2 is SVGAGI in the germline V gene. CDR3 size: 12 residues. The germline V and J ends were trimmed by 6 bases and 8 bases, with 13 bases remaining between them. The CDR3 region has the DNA TGTGCCAGCAGGTGGCAGGTGGAGGGCTACACCTTC. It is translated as CASRWQVEGYTF.

The CDR3, as DNA: TGTGCCAGCAGCTTAGGGACAGGGGGCTCCTACGAGCAGTACTTC. This gives the protein CASSLGTGGSYEQYF. V is TRBV7-7 and J is TRBJ2-7, with TRBD1 identical over 10 bases. This CDR3 has 15 amino acids. Looked up from germline, CDR1 is SSHAT and CDR2 is FNYEAQ (reference sequence). The V segment lost 1 base and the J segment 0 bases; nucleotides outside the gene matches: 0.

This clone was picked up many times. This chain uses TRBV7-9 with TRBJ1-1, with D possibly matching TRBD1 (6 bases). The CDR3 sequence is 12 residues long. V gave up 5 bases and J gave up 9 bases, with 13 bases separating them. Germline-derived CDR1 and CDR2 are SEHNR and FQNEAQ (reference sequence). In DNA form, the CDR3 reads TGTGCCAGCAGCCCCACAGGGTCGAAAGCTTTCTTT. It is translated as CASSPTGSKAFF.

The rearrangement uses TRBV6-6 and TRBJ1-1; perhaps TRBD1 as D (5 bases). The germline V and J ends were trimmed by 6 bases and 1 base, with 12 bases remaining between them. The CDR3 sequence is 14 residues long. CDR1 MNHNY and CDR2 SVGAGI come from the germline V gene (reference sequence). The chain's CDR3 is CASRRLTGNTEAFF. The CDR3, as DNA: TGTGCCAGCAGACGACTCACAGGGAACACTGAAGCTTTCTTT.

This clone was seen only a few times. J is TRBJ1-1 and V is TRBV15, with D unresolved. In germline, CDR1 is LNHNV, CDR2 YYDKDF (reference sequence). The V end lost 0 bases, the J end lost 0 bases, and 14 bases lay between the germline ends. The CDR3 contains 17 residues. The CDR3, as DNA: TGTGCCACCAGCAGAGATAGGATAAGGGTCTTGAACACTGAAGCTTTCTTT. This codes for CATSRDRIRVLNTEAFF.

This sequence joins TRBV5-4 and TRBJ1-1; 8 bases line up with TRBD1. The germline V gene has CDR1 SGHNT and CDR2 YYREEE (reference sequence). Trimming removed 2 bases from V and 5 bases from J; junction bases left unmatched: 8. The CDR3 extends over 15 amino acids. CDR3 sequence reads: CASSLQTGAGTEAFF. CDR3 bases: TGTGCCAGCAGCTTACAGACAGGGGCGGGAACTGAAGCTTTCTTT.

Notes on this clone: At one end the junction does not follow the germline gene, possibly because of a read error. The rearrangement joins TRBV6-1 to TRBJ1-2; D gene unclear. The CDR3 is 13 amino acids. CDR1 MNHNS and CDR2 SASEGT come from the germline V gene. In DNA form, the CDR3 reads TGTGCCAGCCGTGACCTGGCTGGGTATGGCTACACCTTC. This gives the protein CASRDLAGYGYTF.

In DNA form, the CDR3 reads TGTGCCAGTAGTATTCCCGGGACTAGCTCCCGTGAGCAGTTCTTC. Its protein product is CASSIPGTSSREQFF. The rearrangement joins TRBV19 to TRBJ2-1, with 9 bases lining up with TRBD2. The germline CDR1 and CDR2 sequences are LNHDA and SQIVND (reference sequence). Trimming took 3 bases from V and 9 from J; bases not matched to a gene: 9. This CDR3 has 15 residues.

CDR3 residues: CASSTRDIYNEQFF. The DNA of the CDR3 is TGTGCCAGTAGTACCAGGGACATCTACAATGAGCAGTTCTTC. The chain combines TRBV19 with TRBJ2-1; D might be TRBD1 (6 bases). The germline gives CDR1 LNHDA, CDR2 SQIVND (reference sequence). V lost 4 bases and J 3 bases, leaving 10 bases between the germline ends. The CDR3 extends over 14 amino acids.

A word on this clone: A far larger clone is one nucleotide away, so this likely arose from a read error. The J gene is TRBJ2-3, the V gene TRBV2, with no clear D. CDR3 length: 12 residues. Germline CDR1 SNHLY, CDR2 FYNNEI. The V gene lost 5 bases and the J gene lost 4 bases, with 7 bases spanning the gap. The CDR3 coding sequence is TGTGCCAGCAGTTACGGGCCAGATACGCAGTATTTT. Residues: CASSYGPDTQYF.